The T cell receptor (beta chain) under discussion was sequenced for a study of patients and donors after allogeneic stem cell transplantation (dated by TCRdb to 2018 to 2020). Library preparation used RT-PCR. These reads were obtained on a NextSeq 550. TCRdb reprocessing: public reads trimmed at Q25 with fastp, clones called with MiXCR, in-frame beta chains kept. For every CDR3 protein sequence, its rows merge into one entry that carries the most common genes and DNA. The sample table contains 150,000 or so distinct CDR3 sequences; only one count was recorded for about a quarter of them. The ten biggest clones cover 25% to 30% of the sample. This clonotype has more than one count but fewer than ten. What antigen it recognizes has not been identified. No base qualities exist here, and no much larger clone lies one base off it. This sequence originates from a human donor who was either an allogeneic HSCT recipient or a stem cell or donor lymphocyte infusion donor (not recorded which). It is not recorded whose cells these are; they may come from a transplant donor. The sequenced sample was blood, either unsorted or a sorted T cell fraction (not recorded which).

The sequence in DNA is TGTGCCAGCAGTGATCCCCGAGGCGGGCAGCCCCAGCATTTT. Translated, it gives CASSDPRGGQPQHF. The chain was built from TRBV2 and TRBJ1-5, with the D gene uncertain. The germline V gene gives CDR1 as SNHLY and CDR2 as FYNNEI. V is shortened by 3 bases, J by 7 bases, and the region joining them spans 13 bases. Counted from cysteine to phenylalanine, this CDR3 has 14 amino acids. Of the read, only the CDR3 DNA is kept; its 42 bases are in frame from base 1.